These T cell receptor beta chains were read from a single sample in a study of T cells in Graves' hyperthyroidism and ophthalmopathy. TCRdb re-analysed the multiplex PCR reads in MiXCR, keeping a single row per CDR3 protein. This table holds under 250,000 distinct CDR3 sequences, roughly 15% found once. The sequencing sample was made of blood. The receptor source for this set is a man aged 50-60 years with Graves' hyperthyroidism. Both conserved end residues are part of each CDR3. The D gene is left open where the match is weak. Clone size is not always given. Where it is, it says once, few, many or a class for expanded clones.

V	size	J	D	DNA	CDR3
TRBV28	many	TRBJ2-6	.	TGTGCCAGCAGTTCGCCGGGGAGGTCTGGGGCCAACGTCCTGACTTTC	CASSSPGRSGANVLTF
TRBV3-1	few	TRBJ1-3	.	TGTGCCAGCAGCCAAGAGGGGGAGAACACCATATATTTT	CASSQEGENTIYF
TRBV24-1	.	TRBJ2-7	.	TGTGCCACCGAGACAATTGGCGGCAGCCGAGGGTACGAGCAGTACTTC	CATETIGGSRGYEQYF
TRBV20-1	many	TRBJ2-1	TRBD2	TGCAGTGCTAGTGCCAGCGGGAGGGCCTACAATGAGCAGTTCTTC	CSASASGRAYNEQFF
TRBV5-1	few	TRBJ2-2	TRBD1	TGCGCCAGCAGCCCCCCTCAGGGGGCGGGCGGGGAGCTGTTTTTT	CASSPPQGAGGELFF
TRBV6-2/TRBV6-3	.	TRBJ2-1	.	TGTGCCAGCAGTCAGACTAGAATGGATGAGCAGTTCTTC	CASSQTRMDEQFF
TRBV5-1	.	TRBJ2-3	.	TGCGCCAGCAGCCCGAACCCGGGAGCCCCCACAGATACGCAGTATTTT	CASSPNPGAPTDTQYF
TRBV5-1	few	TRBJ2-2	TRBD2	TGCGCCAGCAGTTTGGTAGCGGGAACTAGGACCGGGGAGCTGTTTTTT	CASSLVAGTRTGELFF
TRBV25-1	many	TRBJ1-1	TRBD1	TGTGCCAGCAGTGAGAGGACAGGCCAGAACACTGAAGCTTTCTTT	CASSERTGQNTEAFF
TRBV7-2	many	TRBJ2-7	TRBD2	TGTGCCAGCAGCAAACGACTAGCGGGAGGCTACGAGCAGTACTTC	CASSKRLAGGYEQYF
TRBV7-9	many	TRBJ2-1	TRBD2	TGTGCCAGCAACCGACGGGGCCAGCGGGAGGGTCGTGAGCAGTTCTTC	CASNRRGQREGREQFF
TRBV18	many	TRBJ1-4	.	TGTGCCAGCTCAAACGGACAGTCAACTAATGAAAAACTGTTTTTT	CASSNGQSTNEKLFF
TRBV10-3	few	TRBJ1-5	TRBD1	TGTGCCATCAGTGCCTACCCAAGGGGGCGCAATCAGCCCCAGCATTTT	CAISAYPRGRNQPQHF
TRBV20-1	many	TRBJ2-1	TRBD1	TGCAGTGCTAGTGAGGGGGCATGGAATGAGCAGTTCTTC	CSASEGAWNEQFF
TRBV28	many	TRBJ1-2	.	TGTGCCAGCAGTTTAGATGACGGATCTATCGGCTACACCTTC	CASSLDDGSIGYTF
TRBV7-6	few	TRBJ2-7	TRBD1	TGTGCCAGCAGCCGCAAAACCGGGACAGGGGGCAGCGAGCAGTACTTC	CASSRKTGTGGSEQYF
TRBV2	many	TRBJ2-7	.	TGTGCCAGCAGTGAAAGCGGGTACGAGCAGTACTTC	CASSESGYEQYF
TRBV24-1	.	TRBJ1-3	.	TGTGCCACCAGTGATCCAGGAAACACCATATATTTT	CATSDPGNTIYF
TRBV30	.	TRBJ2-3	.	TGTGCCTGGAGTGTACTCTCCAAGAGAGATACGCAGTATTTT	CAWSVLSKRDTQYF
TRBV27	many	TRBJ2-2	.	TGTGCCAGCAGTCGGAGCGGACCTCCGAACACCGGGGAGCTGTTTTTT	CASSRSGPPNTGELFF
TRBV28	many	TRBJ2-7	TRBD2	TGTGCCAGCAGAAGACTAGCGGGGGGCTCCTACGAGCAGTACTTC	CASRRLAGGSYEQYF
TRBV5-5	.	TRBJ1-4	.	TGTGCCAGCAGCTTGGACCATAATGAAAAACTGTTTTTT	CASSLDHNEKLFF
TRBV2	many	TRBJ1-4	.	TGTGCCAGCCTCCAAAGGCAGTTTAATGAAAAACTGTTTTTT	CASLQRQFNEKLFF
TRBV28	many	TRBJ2-5	.	TGTGCCAGCTCAAAAGGCTCCGTTTACCAAGAGACCCAGTACTTC	CASSKGSVYQETQYF
TRBV5-1	many	TRBJ1-2	.	TGCGCCAGCAGCCTCGGGACAAACTATGGCTACACCTTC	CASSLGTNYGYTF
TRBV30	many	TRBJ2-5	TRBD2	TGTGCCTGGAGTGTCCTACGACTAGCTCAGGCCCTCTTTCTGGCGACCCAGTACTTC	CAWSVLRLAQALFLATQYF
TRBV7-8	.	TRBJ2-7	TRBD1	TGTGCCAGCAGCCCCCGAAGGACAGGGGGCCCCGACGAGCAGTACTTC	CASSPRRTGGPDEQYF
TRBV9	many	TRBJ2-2	.	TGTGCCAGCAGCCCTACAACTAGGATCACCGGGGAGCTGTTTTTT	CASSPTTRITGELFF
TRBV29-1	few	TRBJ2-1	TRBD1	TGCAGCGTCACGGACAGGGATGATGAGCAGTTCTTC	CSVTDRDDEQFF
TRBV7-9	many	TRBJ2-1	.	TGTGCCAGCAGCTCCGTAGGTGGCTATGAGCAGTTCTTC	CASSSVGGYEQFF
TRBV7-7	few	TRBJ2-2	.	TGTGCTAGCAGCCCATCGACAGGGAACACCGGGGAGCTGTTTTTT	CASSPSTGNTGELFF
TRBV20-1	many	TRBJ2-3	.	TGCAGTGCTAGGCCCCTTAGATTTGATACGCAGTATTTT	CSARPLRFDTQYF
TRBV28	.	TRBJ2-2	TRBD2	TGTGCCAGCAGCCAAGATGGGCTAGCGGGAGGGCCACGCACCGGGGAGCTGTTTTTT	CASSQDGLAGGPRTGELFF
TRBV9	few	TRBJ1-6	.	TGTGCCAGCAGTACGAGGGATTCACCCCTCCACTTT	CASSTRDSPLHF
TRBV4-1	few	TRBJ2-3	TRBD2	TGCGCCAGCAGCCAAGAGACTAGCGGGAGTTACGCAGATACGCAGTATTTT	CASSQETSGSYADTQYF
TRBV11-1	many	TRBJ2-2	.	TGTGCCAGCAGCTTAGGGGGCGCGGGCACCGGGGAGCTGTTTTTT	CASSLGGAGTGELFF